Below are 30 T cell receptor beta chains sequenced from a single sample in a study of cytomegalovirus exposure and HLA in healthy donors. Primers included in the PCR were 60 Vbeta and 13 Jbeta primers. The table came from immunoSEQ multiplex PCR; TCRdb's copy has only in-frame clones and leaves some out. The sample includes about 37,000 clones. The sample comprised PBMCs. These receptors all come from a human donor in good health.

V and J are TRBV19 and TRBJ1-2, with 9 bases aligning to TRBD1. The germline V gene has CDR1 LNHDA and CDR2 SQIVND (reference sequence). CDR3 size: 14 residues. After removal of 5 bases from V and 7 bases from J, the junction contained 8 bases not matched to a gene. CDR3 amino acids: CASSPRDREVGYTF. Written as DNA, the CDR3 is TGTGCCAGTAGTCCCCGGGACAGGGAAGTTGGCTACACCTTC.

The chain couples TRBV7-6 to TRBJ1-1; no definite D call. V was shortened by 1 base and J by 5 bases, with 8 bases between the two germline ends. This CDR3 has 13 residues. CDR1 is SGHVS and CDR2 is FNYEAQ in the germline V gene. The CDR3 coding sequence is TGTGCCAGCAGCTTAGACATCGGGACTGAAGCTTTCTTT. As protein: CASSLDIGTEAFF. The variable domain in full, completed from reference TRBV7-6 and TRBJ1-1, reads GAGVSQSPRYKVTKRGQDVALRCDPISGHVSLYWYRQALGQGPEFLTYFNYEAQQDKSGLPNDRFSAERPEGSISTLTIQRTEQRDSAMYRCASSLDIGTEAFFGQGTRLTVV.

The chain uses TRBV7-2 and TRBJ1-2, with D tentatively TRBD1 (5 bases). Trimming cost V 4 bases and J 8 bases, with 11 bases left between them. The germline gives CDR1 SGHTA, CDR2 FQGNSA. This CDR3 spans 12 amino acids. The CDR3 region is CASSWVTGGYTF. The CDR3 DNA sequence: TGTGCCAGCAGCTGGGTTACAGGCGGCTACACCTTC.

The chain has TRBV28 and TRBJ2-1; TRBD1 might be the D (5 bases). The CDR3 totals 14 residues. V lost 3 bases to trimming and J lost 0 bases, with 6 bases between them. Germline-derived CDR1 and CDR2 are MDHEN and SYDVKM. CDR3 protein: CASSFQGSYNEQFF. The CDR3 DNA reads TGTGCCAGCAGTTTTCAGGGCTCCTACAATGAGCAGTTCTTC.

The chain's CDR3 is CATSSRDRAYTQYF. In nucleotides, the CDR3 is TGTGCCACCAGCAGCCGGGACAGGGCCTATACGCAGTATTTT. The V call is TRBV15, the J call TRBJ2-3, with 9 bases that match TRBD1. Germline lookup yields CDR1 LNHNV and CDR2 YYDKDF (reference sequence). V trimming: 3 bases; J trimming: 7 bases; junction bases outside the gene matches: 5. The CDR3 extends over 14 amino acids.

The chain couples TRBV4-1 to TRBJ2-7; tentative D call: TRBD1 (6 bases). This CDR3 contains 15 residues. Trimming shortened V by 2 bases and J by 2 bases, and 13 bases separated the two germline ends. The V gene's germline CDR1 is MGHRA and CDR2 YSYEKL. The CDR3 sequence: CASSQLTTGTYEQYF. CDR3 in DNA: TGCGCCAGCAGCCAACTTACGACAGGCACCTACGAGCAGTACTTC.

The CDR3 region has the DNA TGTGCCAGCAGTTTATTGACAGGGATGAACACTGAAGCTTTCTTT. It is translated as CASSLLTGMNTEAFF. The J gene is TRBJ1-1, the V gene TRBV27; TRBD1 matches 7 bases. The germline gives CDR1 MNHEY, CDR2 SMNVEV (reference sequence). J lost 0 bases, V lost 1 base, and 2 bases had no gene match. There are 15 residues in the CDR3.

V and J are TRBV30 and TRBJ2-7; D remains unclear. The CDR3 covers 11 residues. Looked up from germline, CDR1 is GTSNPN and CDR2 is SVGIG (reference sequence). V lost 6 bases to trimming and J lost 6 bases, with 12 bases between them. The DNA of the CDR3 is TGTGCCTGTGTAGAATCAGGCGAGCAGTACTTC. Its protein is CACVESGEQYF.

This rearrangement joins TRBV28 to TRBJ1-1; D may be TRBD1 (5 bases). Trimming stripped 2 bases from V and 8 bases from J, with 18 bases between. Per the germline V gene, CDR1 is MDHEN and CDR2 is SYDVKM. The CDR3 extends over 15 amino acids. CDR3 DNA sequence: TGTGCCAGCAGTTTACCCCGGAGGGACGCCACCGAAGCTTTCTTT. Its protein product is CASSLPRRDATEAFF.

This chain uses TRBV7-8 with TRBJ2-1; 9 bases are shared with TRBD1. V trimming: 3 bases; J trimming: 5 bases; junction bases outside the gene matches: 5. Germline V gene lookup returns CDR1 SGHVS and CDR2 FQNEAQ. The CDR3 is 15 amino acids. The chain's CDR3 is CASSFGTGYDNEQFF. For the CDR3, the DNA is TGTGCCAGCAGCTTCGGGACAGGGTACGACAATGAGCAGTTCTTC. The full variable domain, its missing parts supplied by reference TRBV7-8 and TRBJ2-1, is GAGVSQSPRYKVAKRGQDVALRCDPISGHVSLFWYQQALGQGPEFLTYFQNEAQLDKSGLPSDRFFAERPEGSVSTLKIQRTQQEDSAVYLCASSFGTGYDNEQFFGPGTRLTVL.

V is TRBV30 and J is TRBJ1-3; the D gene is possibly TRBD1 (6 bases). The CDR3 totals 13 residues. Germline V gene data show CDR1 as GTSNPN and CDR2 as SVGIG (reference sequence). V was pared by 3 bases and J by 1 base, with 7 bases between. In nucleotides, the CDR3 is TGTGCCTGGAGCGGACAGTCTGGAAACACCATATATTTT. Its translation: CAWSGQSGNTIYF.

CDR3 sequence: CASSTGGKGSYEQYF. Written as DNA, the CDR3 is TGTGCCAGCAGCACGGGGGGGAAAGGATCCTACGAGCAGTACTTC. The chain is built from TRBV7-9 and TRBJ2-7, with 8 bases identical to TRBD2. The CDR3 runs to 15 residues. Germline CDR1 is SEHNR and CDR2 is FQNEAQ (reference sequence). The V and J ends lost 5 bases and 1 base, in that order; junction bases with no gene match: 7. The full variable domain, rest sourced from reference TRBV7-9 and TRBJ2-7, is DTGVSQNPRHKITKRGQNVTFRCDPISEHNRLYWYRQTLGQGPEFLTYFQNEAQLEKSRLLSDRFSAERPKGSFSTLEIQRTEQGDSAMYLCASSTGGKGSYEQYFGPGTRLTVT.

The chain combines TRBV19 with TRBJ1-5; 11 bases match TRBD1. The V and J ends lost 6 bases and 4 bases, in that order; junction bases with no gene match: 8. The CDR3 consists of 16 residues. Looked up from germline, CDR1 is LNHDA and CDR2 is SQIVND (reference sequence). The CDR3 bases are TGTGCCAGTAGCCCGGGACAGGGGGTGAAGAATCAGCCCCAGCATTTT. Encoded protein: CASSPGQGVKNQPQHF.

The chain links TRBV19 to TRBJ1-5; tentatively, D is TRBD1 (6 bases). V lost 9 bases, J lost 4 bases, and 13 bases lay in between. The CDR3 is 13 residues long. Looked up from germline, CDR1 is LNHDA and CDR2 is SQIVND (reference sequence). For the CDR3, the DNA is TGTGCCAGCTCACGGGACAATAATCAGCCCCAGCATTTT. Its protein is CASSRDNNQPQHF. Complete variable domain (other parts from reference TRBV19 and TRBJ1-5): DGGITQSPKYLFRKEGQNVTLSCEQNLNHDAMYWYRQDPGQGLRLIYYSQIVNDFQKGDIAEGYSVSREKKESFPLTVTSAQKNPTAFYLCASSRDNNQPQHFGDGTRLSIL.

The rearrangement joins TRBV14 to TRBJ2-5; 9 bases agree with TRBD2. CDR1 is SGHDN and CDR2 is FVKESK in the germline V gene. Germline trimming cut 4 bases from V and 2 bases from J; bases unmatched to any gene: 5. CDR3 length: 15 amino acids. CDR3 bases: TGTGCCAGCAGCCCCGCTGCGGGGGGGCAAGAGACCCAGTACTTC. It translates to CASSPAAGGQETQYF.

The V call is TRBV15, the J call TRBJ2-5; 11 nucleotides line up with TRBD1. The V segment lost 4 bases and the J segment 4 bases; nucleotides outside the gene matches: 5. The germline V gene has CDR1 LNHNV and CDR2 YYDKDF (reference sequence). The length of the CDR3 is 15 residues. The CDR3 nucleotides are TGTGCCACCAGCATGGGACAGGGGGGTTCAGAGACCCAGTACTTC. Its translation: CATSMGQGGSETQYF. Filled out from reference TRBV15 and TRBJ2-5, the complete variable domain reads DAMVIQNPRYQVTQFGKPVTLSCSQTLNHNVMYWYQQKSSQAPKLLFHYYDKDFNNEADTPDNFQSRRPNTSFCFLDIRSPGLGDTAMYLCATSMGQGGSETQYFGPGTRLLVL.

The chain combines TRBV18 with TRBJ1-5; possible D gene TRBD1, 5 bases. Germline loops: CDR1 KGHSH, CDR2 LQKENI. V lost 4 bases and J 7 bases, leaving 11 bases between the germline ends. The CDR3 extends over 13 amino acids. The CDR3 loop reads CASSRQSEQPQHF. DNA of the CDR3: TGTGCCAGCTCACGACAGTCCGAACAGCCCCAGCATTTT.

The genes are TRBV18 and TRBJ2-2; no reliable D call. The germline V and J ends were trimmed by 5 bases and 0 bases, with 7 bases remaining between them. The CDR3 runs 14 residues. The germline V gene encodes CDR1 KGHSH and CDR2 LQKENI. This CDR3 is CASSASANTGELFF. The CDR3 DNA follows: TGTGCCAGCTCAGCCAGTGCGAACACCGGGGAGCTGTTTTTT.

The V call is TRBV11-2, the J call TRBJ1-5; D not certain. Trimming took 5 bases from V and 3 from J, leaving 14 bases between them. CDR1 is SGHAT and CDR2 is FQNNGV in the germline V gene. The CDR3 spans 15 residues. Written as DNA, the CDR3 is TGTGCCAGCAGCGAGATGGCCGGACTCAATCAGCCCCAGCATTTT. Residues: CASSEMAGLNQPQHF. Filled out from reference TRBV11-2 and TRBJ1-5, the complete variable domain reads EAGVAQSPRYKIIEKRQSVAFWCNPISGHATLYWYQQILGQGPKLLIQFQNNGVVDDSQLPKDRFSAERLKGVDSTLKIQPAKLEDSAVYLCASSEMAGLNQPQHFGDGTRLSIL.

The gene calls are TRBV27 and TRBJ2-7; D is uncertain. Trimming left V 0 bases short and J 7 bases short, with 10 bases between. The CDR3 is 13 residues long. CDR1 is MNHEY, CDR2 SMNVEV, per germline (reference sequence). In DNA, the CDR3 is TGTGCCAGCAGTTTATCGGCCTTCGGGGAGCAGTACTTC. Residues: CASSLSAFGEQYF.

The chain joins TRBV9 to TRBJ2-7; TRBD2 might be the D (6 bases). V was cut by 0 bases and J by 2 bases, with 9 bases left in between. Germline-derived CDR1 and CDR2 are SGDLS and YYNGEE. The CDR3 spans 14 residues. The CDR3: CASSVGEAAYEQYF. The CDR3 DNA reads as TGTGCCAGCAGCGTAGGGGAGGCCGCCTACGAGCAGTACTTC. Full variable domain (rest looked up from reference TRBV9 and TRBJ2-7): DSGVTQTPKHLITATGQRVTLRCSPRSGDLSVYWYQQSLDQGLQFLIQYYNGEERAKGNILERFSAQQFPDLHSELNLSSLELGDSALYFCASSVGEAAYEQYFGPGTRLTVT.

The chain combines TRBV13 with TRBJ1-4; 9 bases align to TRBD1. The trim removed 5 bases at V and 8 bases at J, leaving 3 bases unmatched. CDR1 is PRHDT, CDR2 FYEKMQ, per germline (reference sequence). CDR3 length: 13 amino acids. The CDR3 nucleotides are TGTGCCAGCAGCACTGGACAGGGGGAAAAACTGTTTTTT. It codes for CASSTGQGEKLFF. Full variable domain (missing parts from reference TRBV13 and TRBJ1-4): AAGVIQSPRHLIKEKRETATLKCYPIPRHDTVYWYQQGPGQDPQFLISFYEKMQSDKGSIPDRFSAQQFSDYHSELNMSSLELGDSALYFCASSTGQGEKLFFGSGTQLSVL.

The CDR3 here is CASSTRDSQLNQPQHF. DNA for the CDR3: TGTGCCAGTAGTACCCGGGACAGCCAACTCAATCAGCCCCAGCATTTT. The chain is built from TRBV19 and TRBJ1-5, with 7 bases matching TRBD1. The CDR3 loop spans 16 amino acids. The germline gives CDR1 LNHDA, CDR2 SQIVND (reference sequence). Trimming removed 4 bases from V and 3 bases from J; junction bases left unmatched: 9.

The chain couples TRBV6-1 to TRBJ1-1; tentatively, D is TRBD1 (5 bases). Germline V CDR1 and CDR2: MNHNS, SASEGT. The CDR3 is 14 residues long. Trimming removed 2 bases at V and 2 bases at J, with 9 bases between. CDR3 coding DNA: TGTGCCAGCAGTGAAACACAGGAAAACACTGAAGCTTTCTTT. This translates into CASSETQENTEAFF.

The V gene is TRBV7-3, the J gene TRBJ1-1, with TRBD1 matching 8 bases. The CDR3 has 17 amino acids. The ends lost 5 bases at V and 5 bases at J; junction bases unmatched: 16. Germline V gene data show CDR1 as SGHTA and CDR2 as FQGTGA. The CDR3 loop reads CASSPTPIGQGTTEAFF. CDR3 nucleotides: TGTGCCAGCAGCCCTACACCCATTGGACAGGGTACGACTGAAGCTTTCTTT.

The chain carries TRBV5-1 and TRBJ2-5, with 8 nucleotides matching TRBD1. The better agreement between TRBJ2-7 and the DNA end casts doubt on the J call. Germline V gene lookup returns CDR1 SGHRS and CDR2 YFSETQ. The CDR3 is 15 residues long. The CDR3 loop reads CASSGGQASTYEQYF. DNA for the CDR3: TGCGCCAGCAGCGGGGGACAGGCTTCTACCTACGAGCAGTACTTC.

The chain employs TRBV27 and TRBJ2-5; possible D gene TRBD1, 5 bases. V lost 3 bases and J 6 bases, leaving 8 bases between the germline ends. Germline-derived CDR1 and CDR2 are MNHEY and SMNVEV (reference sequence). The CDR3 is 12 amino acids. For the CDR3, the DNA is TGTGCCAGCAGTTTGCAGGGTCAGACCCAGTACTTC. This translates into CASSLQGQTQYF.

The V and J genes are TRBV15 and TRBJ2-5; TRBD1 agrees at 9 bases. This CDR3 region has 16 residues. Trimming removed 1 base from V and 2 bases from J; junction bases left unmatched: 5. Germline V CDR1 and CDR2: LNHNV, YYDKDF (reference sequence). CDR3 sequence: CATSRGRQGGQETQYF. CDR3 DNA: TGTGCCACCAGCAGAGGACGACAGGGGGGACAAGAGACCCAGTACTTC.

The rearrangement joins TRBV5-1 to TRBJ2-7, with TRBD1 matching 9 bases. The CDR3 is 13 residues long. V lost 1 base to trimming and J lost 5 bases; unmatched junction nucleotides: 1. Germline CDR1 reads SGHRS; CDR2 reads YFSETQ. The CDR3 sequence is CASSLNRGHEQYF. CDR3 in DNA: TGCGCCAGCAGCTTGAACAGGGGGCACGAGCAGTACTTC.

This sequence joins TRBV6-1 and TRBJ2-5; 9 nucleotides agree with TRBD2. This CDR3 is built from 14 residues. The V gene's germline CDR1 is MNHNS and CDR2 SASEGT. The V gene end was trimmed by 3 bases and the J gene end by 3 bases; junction bases not matched to a gene: 2. The CDR3 nucleotides read TGTGCCAGCAGTGAGATAGCGGGGGAAGAGACCCAGTACTTC. This sequence encodes CASSEIAGEETQYF.